Described below is a single T cell receptor beta chain sequence and its context. The source of the sample is a study of control samples from healthy donors and cancer patients. Some clones are missing from TCRdb's copy, which holds only in-frame ones; the method was immunoSEQ multiplex PCR. This table has 150,000 or so clones, roughly 94% appearing once. Germline CDR1 is SEHNR and CDR2 is FQNEAQ (reference sequence). Germline trimming cut 4 bases from V and 4 bases from J; bases unmatched to any gene: 8. The CDR3 is made up of 17 amino acids. V usage is TRBV7-9 and J usage is TRBJ2-2, with 11 bases identical to TRBD2. The sample was blood. The sequence was obtained from a woman aged 40 to 50 in good health. The CDR3 spells CASSSHTGLAVTGELFF. As DNA, the CDR3 is TGTGCCAGCAGCTCGCACACGGGACTAGCGGTCACCGGGGAGCTGTTTTTT.